This TCR beta chain was sequenced in a study of CD8 T cells in Susac syndrome. The study, taken as a whole, reports: Only a relatively small number of individuals were included in the TCR sequencing and HLA analysis.

The RNA, about 0.45 to 1 ug, was put through reverse transcription using random hexamers. immunoSEQ multiplex PCR amplified TCR beta CDR3 across 54 Vbeta, 13 Jbeta. One entry per CDR3 protein results from TCRdb running MiXCR on the immunoSEQ multiplex PCR reads. This sample has 150,000 to 200,000 distinct CDR3 sequences, with roughly 94% found just once. CD8+ and CD4+ T cells from blood underwent TCR beta sequencing. Negative isolation yielded CD4+ and CD8+ T cells, and FACS enriched TEMRA cells. This clonotype appeared once. Its matching antigen is unknown. The CDR3 covers 14 residues. CDR1 LGHDT and CDR2 YNNKEL come from the germline V gene (reference sequence). V lost 5 bases and J 5 bases, leaving 12 bases between the germline ends.

The TCR originated in a human donor with multiple sclerosis. Input material: CD4+ T cells from PBMCs. The V gene is TRBV3-1, the J gene TRBJ1-4, with D unclear. The CDR3 DNA reads as TGTGCCAGCAGCTTAACAGACTACAATGAAAAACTGTTTTTT. This translates into CASSLTDYNEKLFF.